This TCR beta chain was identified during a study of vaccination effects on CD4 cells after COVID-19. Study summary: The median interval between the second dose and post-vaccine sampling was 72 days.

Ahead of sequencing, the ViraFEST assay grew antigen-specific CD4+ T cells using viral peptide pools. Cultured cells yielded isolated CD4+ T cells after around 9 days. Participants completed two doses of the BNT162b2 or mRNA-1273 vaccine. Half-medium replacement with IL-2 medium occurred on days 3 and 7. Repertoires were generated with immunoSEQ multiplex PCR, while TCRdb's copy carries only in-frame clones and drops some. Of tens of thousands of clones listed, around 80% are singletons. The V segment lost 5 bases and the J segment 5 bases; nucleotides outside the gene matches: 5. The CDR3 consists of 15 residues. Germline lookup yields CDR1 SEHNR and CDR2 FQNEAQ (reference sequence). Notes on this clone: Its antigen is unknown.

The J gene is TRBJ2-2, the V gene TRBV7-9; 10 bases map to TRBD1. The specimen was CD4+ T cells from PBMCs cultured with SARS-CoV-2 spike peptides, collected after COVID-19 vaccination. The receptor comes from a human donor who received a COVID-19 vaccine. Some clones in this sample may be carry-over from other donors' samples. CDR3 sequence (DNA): TGTGCCAGCAGCCTAAGGACAGGGGGGACCGGGGAGCTGTTTTTT. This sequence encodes CASSLRTGGTGELFF. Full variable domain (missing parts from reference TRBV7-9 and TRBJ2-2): DTGVSQNPRHKITKRGQNVTFRCDPISEHNRLYWYRQTLGQGPEFLTYFQNEAQLEKSRLLSDRFSAERPKGSFSTLEIQRTEQGDSAMYLCASSLRTGGTGELFFGEGSRLTVL.